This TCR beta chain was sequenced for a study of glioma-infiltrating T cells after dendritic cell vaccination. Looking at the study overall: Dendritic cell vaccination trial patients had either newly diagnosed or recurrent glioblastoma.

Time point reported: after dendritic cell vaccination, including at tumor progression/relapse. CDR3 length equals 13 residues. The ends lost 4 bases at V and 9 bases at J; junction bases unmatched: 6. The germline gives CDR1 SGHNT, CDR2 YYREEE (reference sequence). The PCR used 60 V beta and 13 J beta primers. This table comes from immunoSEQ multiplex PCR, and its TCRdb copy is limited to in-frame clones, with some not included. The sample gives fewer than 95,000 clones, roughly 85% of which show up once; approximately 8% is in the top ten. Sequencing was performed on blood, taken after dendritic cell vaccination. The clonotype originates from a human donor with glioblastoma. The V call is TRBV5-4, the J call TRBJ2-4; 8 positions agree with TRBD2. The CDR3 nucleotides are TGTGCCAGCAGCCTCCCCCGGGGGGGCATTCAGTACTTC. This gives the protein CASSLPRGGIQYF.